The clone carrying this T cell receptor (beta chain) appeared a few times. Its target is not known. CDR1 is SNHLY and CDR2 is FYNNEI in the germline V gene. V was pared by 2 bases and J by 1 base, with 6 bases between. This CDR3 contains 14 residues. This record belongs to a study of T-cell memory formation after mild COVID-19. Study as a whole: The TCR clusters were mostly specific to one donor.

Constant-segment primers and 5'RACE yielded cDNA libraries for TCR alpha and TCR beta, each carrying sample barcodes and UMIs. From the 5' RACE reads, TCRdb called clonotypes with MiXCR, one entry per CDR3 protein. The data contain approximately 400,000 distinct CDR3 sequences, roughly a quarter of them singletons. Notes on the study in general: Among CD4+ contracting clones, most were CM and EM, and CD8+ ones EMRA.

The gene calls are TRBV2 and TRBJ1-5; no reliable D call. Sequenced material: PBMCs or a T cell subset sorted from them (not recorded which). The clonotype comes from an adult woman who had mild COVID-19 (a few samples of this study predate the infection). Cell type and time point are not known. The CDR3 nucleotides read TGTGCCAGCAGTGAAATTTCCAGCAATCAGCCCCAGCATTTT. Translation gives CASSEISSNQPQHF. The full variable domain, rest sourced from reference TRBV2 and TRBJ1-5, is EPEVTQTPSHQVTQMGQEVILRCVPISNHLYFYWYRQILGQKVEFLVSFYNNEISEKSEIFDDQFSVERPDGSNFTLKIRSTKLEDSAMYFCASSEISSNQPQHFGDGTRLSIL.